The next 19 T cell receptor beta chains were all read from a single sample in a study of blood T cells in healthy people across ages. A second PCR, run for roughly 7 to 12 cycles, used a sample-barcoded 5' primer plus a J-beta primer mix. Using its own MiXCR run on the 5' RACE reads, TCRdb lists one record per CDR3 protein. This table has 950,000 to 1,200,000 distinct CDR3 sequences, less than 45% appearing once. The material sequenced was blood. The origin of the receptors is a man between 18 and 35 years old in good health.

Of note for this clonotype: At one boundary the junction diverges from the germline segment, which might be a read error. This rearrangement joins TRBV4-3 to TRBJ2-1; D gene unclear. The CDR3 runs to 13 residues. Germline lookup yields CDR1 LGHNA and CDR2 YSLEER. In DNA, the CDR3 is TGCGCCGGCAGCCAAGAGAAGAGCAATGAGCAGTTCTTC. Its translation: CAGSQEKSNEQFF.

This clonotype appeared a few times. The chain has TRBV12-3 or TRBV12-4 and TRBJ1-2, with a possible D match to TRBD1 (5 bases). CDR3 length: 13 residues. The V end lost 7 bases, the J end lost 2 bases, and 11 bases lay between the germline ends. The CDR3 loop is CASTQGGNYGYTF. The CDR3 coding sequence is TGTGCCAGCACCCAGGGAGGGAACTATGGCTACACCTTC.

This chain joins TRBV5-1 and TRBJ2-5; TRBD1 aligns across 12 bases. CDR1 and CDR2 (germline): SGHRS, YFSETQ. Germline trimming cut 3 bases from V and 11 bases from J; bases unmatched to any gene: 14. There are 16 residues in the CDR3. CDR3 amino acids: CASSSTGTGGFYEQYF. In DNA form, the CDR3 reads TGCGCCAGCAGCTCCACCGGGACAGGGGGCTTCTATGAGCAGTACTTC.

The chain carries TRBV7-8 and TRBJ1-1; TRBD1 agrees at 8 bases. The CDR3 totals 15 residues. The germline gives CDR1 SGHVS, CDR2 FQNEAQ. J was trimmed by 1 base and V by 4 bases; bases with no gene match: 5. Here the CDR3 DNA reads TGTGCCAGCAGCTCACGGACAGGGAAGAACACTGAAGCTTTCTTT. It is translated as CASSSRTGKNTEAFF.

This chain uses TRBV7-9 with TRBJ2-4; D may be TRBD2 (6 bases). The CDR3 contains 15 residues. From germline, CDR1 is SEHNR and CDR2 FQNEAQ (reference sequence). The V gene lost 3 bases and the J gene lost 1 base, with 10 bases spanning the gap. CDR3: CASSFGGAAKNIQYF. The CDR3 coding sequence is TGTGCCAGCAGCTTCGGGGGAGCTGCCAAAAACATTCAGTACTTC.

The V gene is TRBV5-1, the J gene TRBJ1-6; TRBD1 matches at 7 bases. J lost 3 bases, V lost 1 base, and 1 base had no gene match. CDR1 is SGHRS and CDR2 is YFSETQ in the germline V gene. CDR3 length: 15 amino acids. CDR3 DNA sequence: TGCGCCAGCAGCTTGACAGGGGACTATAATTCACCCCTCCACTTT. As protein: CASSLTGDYNSPLHF.

This chain joins TRBV20-1 and TRBJ2-1; D is perhaps TRBD1 (6 bases). This CDR3 is 13 amino acids long. Trimming took 4 bases from V and 11 from J, leaving 18 bases between them. Germline values: CDR1 DFQATT, CDR2 SNEGSKA (reference sequence). This CDR3 reads CSATRTARNQQFF. As DNA, the CDR3 is TGCAGTGCTACCCGGACAGCAAGAAATCAGCAGTTCTTC.

The chain links TRBV20-1 to TRBJ1-1; tentative D call: TRBD1 (5 bases). The CDR3 sequence is 17 residues long. The V and J ends lost 4 bases and 0 bases respectively, with 21 bases between them. In germline, CDR1 is DFQATT, CDR2 SNEGSKA (reference sequence). The CDR3 DNA sequence: TGCAGTGCTATCGATGGGCCGGGGGGTGGGCTGAACACTGAAGCTTTCTTT. Protein product: CSAIDGPGGGLNTEAFF.

This clonotype has a handful of counts. This chain connects TRBV29-1 to TRBJ2-3, with TRBD2 matching over 8 bases. This CDR3 comprises 15 residues. Per germline, CDR1 SQVTM and CDR2 ANQGSEA. Trimming cost V 5 bases and J 2 bases; bases outside gene matches: 9. In nucleotides, the CDR3 is TGCAGCGTTTCTGGCGGGGGGCATCCCACAGATACGCAGTATTTT. Protein: CSVSGGGHPTDTQYF.

This clonotype was counted between two and nine times. This chain links TRBV9 with TRBJ2-7; TRBD1 is a possible D gene (6 bases). There are 13 residues in the CDR3. V lost 5 bases and J lost 5, with 14 bases in between. Germline CDR1 SGDLS, CDR2 YYNGEE. The CDR3 DNA is TGTGCCAGCAGGTCAGGGGAGATCCACGAGCAGTACTTC. Translation: CASRSGEIHEQYF.

This rearrangement joins TRBV27 to TRBJ1-6; TRBD1 might be the D (6 bases). The V and J ends lost 8 bases and 2 bases respectively, with 19 bases between them. The V gene's germline CDR1 is MNHEY and CDR2 SMNVEV (reference sequence). The CDR3 covers 17 residues. The CDR3 is CASQRQAIVPYNSPLHF. DNA for the CDR3: TGTGCCAGCCAAAGACAGGCAATCGTGCCCTATAATTCACCCCTCCACTTT.

V and J are TRBV7-2 and TRBJ2-6; the match to TRBD1 covers 7 bases. CDR1 SGHTA and CDR2 FQGNSA come from the germline V gene. The V and J ends lost 5 bases and 2 bases, in that order; junction bases with no gene match: 12. The CDR3 sequence is 18 residues long. DNA for the CDR3: TGTGCCAGCAGCCACGGGACAGTAGACTTAACTGGGGCCAACGTCCTGACTTTC. Its translation is CASSHGTVDLTGANVLTF.

A single count supports this clonotype. The chain couples TRBV5-1 to TRBJ2-1; the match to TRBD2 covers 8 bases. The CDR3 runs to 15 residues. Germline loops: CDR1 SGHRS, CDR2 YFSETQ. V gave up 4 bases and J gave up 6 bases; unmatched junction bases: 9. The CDR3 DNA reads TGCGCCAGCAGCGAGGGACTAGTCGGGGGCAATGAGCAGTTCTTC. The encoded protein is CASSEGLVGGNEQFF.

V is TRBV9 and J is TRBJ1-6, with D possibly TRBD1 on 6 matching bases. V was trimmed by 0 bases and J by 0 bases, leaving 7 bases between them. Germline values: CDR1 SGDLS, CDR2 YYNGEE. CDR3 length equals 16 residues. The CDR3 here is CASSVGGASYNSPLHF. CDR3 in DNA: TGTGCCAGCAGCGTAGGGGGGGCCTCCTATAATTCACCCCTCCACTTT.

For this clonotype: The junction departs from the called germline gene at one end, perhaps through a read error. The chain joins TRBV7-3 to TRBJ2-1; 10 bases are shared with TRBD2. The CDR3 has 16 residues. Germline V CDR1 and CDR2: SGHTA, FQGTGA. CDR3 protein: CASSAPSGGAFNEKFF. The CDR3 DNA reads as TGTGCCAGCAGCGCTCCCAGCGGGGGGGCTTTCAATGAGAAGTTCTTC. The full variable domain, its missing parts supplied by reference TRBV7-3 and TRBJ2-1, is GAGVSQTPSNKVTEKGKYVELRCDPISGHTALYWYRQSLGQGPEFLIYFQGTGAADDSGLPNDRFFAVRPEGSVSTLKIQRTERGDSAVYLCASSAPSGGAFNEKFFGPGTRLTVL.

The chain is built from TRBV2 and TRBJ1-2, with D uncertain. Trimming removed 2 bases from V and 1 base from J, with 5 bases in between. Germline CDR1 reads SNHLY; CDR2 reads FYNNEI. CDR3 length: 13 amino acids. DNA for the CDR3: TGTGCCAGCAGTGAAACAAATAACTATGGCTACACCTTC. It translates to CASSETNNYGYTF. Full variable domain (rest looked up from reference TRBV2 and TRBJ1-2): EPEVTQTPSHQVTQMGQEVILRCVPISNHLYFYWYRQILGQKVEFLVSFYNNEISEKSEIFDDQFSVERPDGSNFTLKIRSTKLEDSAMYFCASSETNNYGYTFGSGTRLTVV.

This clonotype occurred a few times. The chain carries TRBV6-6 and TRBJ2-7, with 8 bases lining up with TRBD1. The V gene's germline CDR1 is MNHNY and CDR2 SVGAGI (reference sequence). This CDR3 has 15 residues. V gave up 0 bases and J gave up 5 bases; unmatched junction bases: 6. The CDR3 loop reads CASSYSWTGSDEQYF. The CDR3 nucleotides read TGTGCCAGCAGTTACTCTTGGACAGGGAGCGACGAGCAGTACTTC.

This clonotype was detected ten times or more. The chain has TRBV12-3 or TRBV12-4 and TRBJ1-2; maybe TRBD1 (5 bases). This CDR3 is 13 amino acids long. The V end lost 3 bases, the J end lost 4 bases, and 9 bases lay between the germline ends. CDR3 in amino acids: CASSLRGLYGYTF. CDR3 in DNA: TGTGCCAGCAGTTTGAGGGGCCTCTATGGCTACACCTTC.

This chain uses TRBV9 with TRBJ1-6; D might be TRBD1 (6 bases). There are 18 residues in the CDR3. Germline CDR1 is SGDLS and CDR2 is YYNGEE. The V and J ends lost 4 bases and 0 bases respectively, with 17 bases between them. The CDR3 region is CASSPEDSRTSYNSPLHF. DNA of the CDR3: TGTGCCAGCAGCCCGGAGGACAGCCGAACCTCCTATAATTCACCCCTCCACTTT.